The T cell receptor beta chain described here comes from a study of blood T cell repertoires in COVID-19. Looking at the study overall: From T cells, B-cell-depleted T cells, or PBMCs came the material, which was cDNA or gDNA.

Study processing details: Reference gene primer amplification gave estimated nucleated cell counts. Sequenced by immunoSEQ multiplex PCR; TCRdb stores in-frame clones only, minus some. The V and J calls and clone size are taken from that table; D and trimming were inferred from the DNA. The table includes around 94,000 clones, 75% to 90% detected once. Germline CDR1 is KGHSH and CDR2 is LQKENI. V lost 4 bases to trimming and J lost 0 bases; unmatched junction nucleotides: 6. The CDR3 is made up of 17 amino acids. Sequencing was performed on peripheral blood. The source of this sequence is an older man with acute or convalescent COVID-19. V is TRBV18 and J is TRBJ2-6; 7 bases are a match to TRBD1. CDR3 DNA: TGTGCCAGCTCACAACTCAGGGGGAGCTCTGGGGCCAACGTCCTGACTTTC. Translating it yields CASSQLRGSSGANVLTF.